The clone carrying this TCR beta chain appeared a few times. V lost 2 bases to trimming and J lost 7 bases, with 8 bases between them. The germline V gene has CDR1 ENHRY and CDR2 SYGVKD. The CDR3 has 12 residues. Amplified TCR beta CDR3 regions derived from RNA transcripts. First-round RT-PCR with HTBI primers amplified the TCR CDR3 region. Each CDR3 protein is one row after TCRdb ran MiXCR on the multiplex PCR reads. The data contain more than 500,000 distinct CDR3 sequences, under 60% of them singletons. This record belongs to a study of T cells in Graves' hyperthyroidism and ophthalmopathy. The study left out patients who had uncontrolled infection, other autoimmune disease, pregnancy or lactation.

This clonotype originated in an adult woman with Graves' disease, either hyperthyroidism or ophthalmopathy (not recorded which). Sample: peripheral blood or thyroid tissue (not recorded which). The chain combines TRBV10-3 with TRBJ1-1, with D possibly TRBD1 on 5 matching bases. Written as DNA, the CDR3 is TGTGCCATCAGTGAGGGGGGACGTGAAGCTTTCTTT. Residues: CAISEGGREAFF.